Here is one T cell receptor beta chain with its context. What it binds is not known. This entry belongs to a study of post-analysis software for immune sequencing data. Turning to the study itself: The courses of disease that were included comprised relapsing-remitting, secondary progressive and progressive-relapsing multiple sclerosis. Notes on the study in general: About five TRBV segments occurring more often in patients than controls included TRBV5-6, TRBV5-1 and TRBV20-1. Multiple sclerosis patients showed significantly lower normalized Chao1 diversity than controls did. Samples from one preparation batch, clustered by F measure, grouped strongly together.

CDR3 length: 14 amino acids. CDR1 and CDR2 (germline): MGHRA, YSYEKL. Trimming took 3 bases from V and 2 from J, leaving 9 bases between them. Included in the TCR beta cDNA libraries were unique molecular identifiers. Each batch of about 1 to 11 million T cells produced some 450,000 cDNA molecules. One entry per CDR3 protein results from TCRdb running MiXCR on the PCR reads. The profile shows under 900,000 distinct CDR3 sequences, around 53% of them singletons. The receptor was isolated from a girl between 10 and 17 years old with multiple sclerosis. The chain couples TRBV4-1 to TRBJ2-3; no clear D gene. Sequencing was carried out using blood. The CDR3 coding sequence is TGCGCCAGCAGCCATGCACTAAACACAGATACGCAGTATTTT. Protein product: CASSHALNTDTQYF.